The TCR beta chain described here comes from a study of blood T cell repertoires in COVID-19. About the research overall: From the United States, Italy and Spain came samples of acute and convalescent COVID-19. Sources were T cells, B-cell-depleted T cells, or PBMCs; the material itself was cDNA or gDNA.

Original analysis: It was from reference gene primer amplification that nucleated cell counts were estimated. This table comes from immunoSEQ multiplex PCR, and its TCRdb copy is limited to in-frame clones, with some not included. The V and J calls and clone size are taken from that table; D and trimming were inferred from the DNA. The data show more than 85,000 clones, over 75% seen once. The germline gives CDR1 MGHRA, CDR2 YSYEKL. The CDR3 spans 20 residues. V lost 0 bases and J lost 6, with 26 bases in between. The gene calls are TRBV4-1 and TRBJ1-4; tentatively, D is TRBD1 (6 bases). Source material: peripheral blood. The receptor's source is an elderly woman with acute or convalescent COVID-19. CDR3 sequence (DNA): TGCGCCAGCAGCCAAGAAGGGGGTAAAGCGATTGGGGGCTTGGATGAAAAACTGTTTTTT. The encoded protein is CASSQEGGKAIGGLDEKLFF.